Listed here are 23 T cell receptor beta chains from one sample, sequenced in a study of cytomegalovirus exposure and HLA in healthy donors. Some clones are missing from TCRdb's copy, which holds only in-frame ones; the method was immunoSEQ multiplex PCR. This repertoire shows about 330,000 clones, more than 80% found once; its top ten account for roughly 0.8%. Sequenced input: PBMCs. Receptor source: a woman aged 18-29 years in good health and CMV-seronegative.

The V call is TRBV30, the J call TRBJ1-2, with D maybe TRBD1 (5 bases). V was clipped by 3 bases and J by 2 bases, with 7 bases between them. CDR3 length: 12 residues. In germline, CDR1 is GTSNPN, CDR2 SVGIG (reference sequence). CDR3 residues: CAWSPGNYGYTF. CDR3 DNA sequence: TGTGCCTGGAGCCCAGGGAACTATGGCTACACCTTC. Together with reference TRBV30 and TRBJ1-2, the CDR3 gives the full variable domain: SQTIHQWPATLVQPVGSPLSLECTVEGTSNPNLYWYRQAAGRGLQLLFYSVGIGQISSEVPQNLSASRPQDRQFILSSKKLLLSDSGFYLCAWSPGNYGYTFGSGTRLTVV.

The rearrangement uses TRBV15 and TRBJ1-5; TRBD1 is a possible D gene (5 bases). V was trimmed by 3 bases and J by 5 bases, leaving 11 bases between them. The CDR3 is made up of 14 amino acids. Germline V gene data show CDR1 as LNHNV and CDR2 as YYDKDF (reference sequence). CDR3 sequence reads: CATSSQGADQPQHF. The CDR3 nucleotides read TGTGCCACCAGCAGCCAGGGCGCAGATCAGCCCCAGCATTTT. Drawing the rest from reference TRBV15 and TRBJ1-5, the complete variable domain is DAMVIQNPRYQVTQFGKPVTLSCSQTLNHNVMYWYQQKSSQAPKLLFHYYDKDFNNEADTPDNFQSRRPNTSFCFLDIRSPGLGDTAMYLCATSSQGADQPQHFGDGTRLSIL.

This chain links TRBV6-1 with TRBJ2-7, with 8 positions matching TRBD2. The CDR3 is made up of 13 amino acids. Germline V gene data show CDR1 as MNHNS and CDR2 as SASEGT. J gave up 4 bases and V 11 bases, and 10 bases lay outside the gene matches. In DNA form, the CDR3 reads TGTGCCCGACCACCCTCGGGGGGGTACGAGCAGTACTTC. Translated: CARPPSGGYEQYF.

The J gene is TRBJ2-2, the V gene TRBV7-3, with D perhaps matching TRBD1 (5 bases). CDR1 is SGHTA and CDR2 is FQGTGA in the germline V gene. Deletions cut 4 bases from V and 0 bases from J, with 9 bases between. The CDR3 has 15 amino acids. This CDR3 reads CASSYQGPNTGELFF. CDR3 DNA: TGTGCCAGCAGCTACCAGGGCCCGAACACCGGGGAGCTGTTTTTT.

The chain couples TRBV29-1 to TRBJ2-1, with D tentatively TRBD1 (5 bases). Per the germline V gene, CDR1 is SQVTM and CDR2 is ANQGSEA. The CDR3 runs 14 residues. The ends were cut back, 1 base at V and 3 bases at J, with 10 bases in the middle. The CDR3 nucleotides are TGCAGCGTTGAAGGCAGACAGATCTACAATGAGCAGTTCTTC. It encodes CSVEGRQIYNEQFF.

This clone was seen a few times. The rearrangement uses TRBV5-1 and TRBJ2-3, with D perhaps TRBD2 (7 bases). The CDR3 is made up of 16 amino acids. V gave up 3 bases and J gave up 4 bases, with 18 bases separating them. From germline, CDR1 is SGHRS and CDR2 YFSETQ. The CDR3 here is CASSWATGGWSDTQYF. The CDR3 DNA reads as TGCGCCAGCAGCTGGGCCACGGGGGGCTGGTCAGATACGCAGTATTTT.

The chain joins TRBV27 to TRBJ1-5; 7 bases are a match to TRBD1. V lost 4 bases to trimming and J lost 1 base; unmatched junction nucleotides: 7. CDR3 size: 16 residues. The V gene's germline CDR1 is MNHEY and CDR2 SMNVEV (reference sequence). As DNA, the CDR3 is TGTGCCAGCAGTTCAACGACAGGGTGGAGCAATCAGCCCCAGCATTTT. Amino acids: CASSSTTGWSNQPQHF.

The V call is TRBV6-5, the J call TRBJ2-7, with 9 bases that match TRBD1. The V gene end was trimmed by 5 bases and the J gene end by 2 bases; junction bases not matched to a gene: 7. CDR1 is MNHEY, CDR2 SVGAGI, per germline. This CDR3 spans 15 amino acids. CDR3 region: CASSTEQGAPYEQYF. Here the CDR3 DNA reads TGTGCCAGCAGTACCGAACAGGGGGCCCCCTACGAGCAGTACTTC.

DNA for the CDR3: TGTGCCAGCAGCTCCCGTGGGACAACGAACACCGGGGAGCTGTTTTTT. Translating it yields CASSSRGTTNTGELFF. J is TRBJ2-2 and V is TRBV5-4; perhaps TRBD1 as D (6 bases). Germline CDR1 SGHNT, CDR2 YYREEE (reference sequence). The CDR3 covers 16 residues. Trimming cost V 3 bases and J 0 bases, with 12 bases left between them.

This rearrangement joins TRBV7-2 to TRBJ1-2; TRBD1 agrees at 9 bases. Germline V gene sequence: CDR1 SGHTA, CDR2 FQGNSA. V lost 1 base to trimming and J lost 6 bases; unmatched junction nucleotides: 6. The CDR3 contains 15 residues. The CDR3 loop reads CASSLVGQGSHGYTF. As DNA, the CDR3 is TGTGCCAGCAGCTTAGTCGGACAGGGGTCGCATGGCTACACCTTC.

In this sample, this clone turned up once. This sequence joins TRBV7-6 and TRBJ1-5; D is ambiguous. There are 17 residues in the CDR3. CDR1 is SGHVS and CDR2 is FNYEAQ in the germline V gene. V was clipped by 5 bases and J by 6 bases, with 23 bases between them. CDR3 in DNA: TGTGCCAGCAGCCCGCTCGCGGGTTTGGCGGCAAGTCAGCCCCAGCATTTT. Protein sequence: CASSPLAGLAASQPQHF.

V gene TRBV19 combines with J gene TRBJ1-2, with 11 bases fitting TRBD1. The CDR3 is 14 amino acids. Per germline, CDR1 LNHDA and CDR2 SQIVND (reference sequence). The CDR3 bases are TGTGCAGCGCGTGGGACAGGGGGTAACTATGGCTACACCTTC. Encoded protein: CAARGTGGNYGYTF.

The chain recombines TRBV11-2 with TRBJ1-4, with TRBD1 matching 8 bases. There are 15 residues in the CDR3. Trimming removed 6 bases from V and 5 bases from J; junction bases left unmatched: 8. CDR1 is SGHAT and CDR2 is FQNNGV in the germline V gene. In DNA form, the CDR3 reads TGTGCCAGCAGTTTACGACAGGGGTGGAATGAAAAACTGTTTTTT. Translation gives CASSLRQGWNEKLFF.

This rearrangement joins TRBV6-1 to TRBJ1-5; TRBD1 might be the D (5 bases). CDR1 MNHNS and CDR2 SASEGT come from the germline V gene. Trimming took off 1 base at V and 1 base at J, with 8 bases between the two ends. This CDR3 has 15 residues. CDR3 residues: CASSEVPGSNQPQHF. In DNA, the CDR3 is TGTGCCAGCAGTGAAGTCCCAGGGAGCAATCAGCCCCAGCATTTT.

The rearrangement joins TRBV5-6 to TRBJ2-7, with 7 bases lining up with TRBD1. The CDR3 loop spans 15 amino acids. J gave up 5 bases and V 3 bases, and 11 bases lay outside the gene matches. CDR1 and CDR2 from the germline V gene are SGHDT and YYEEEE. The CDR3 sequence: CASSSLDRVGNEQYF. CDR3 nucleotides: TGTGCCAGCAGCTCTCTCGACAGGGTGGGGAACGAGCAGTACTTC.

V and J are TRBV15 and TRBJ1-1, with a weak D call TRBD1 (5 bases). The germline V gene has CDR1 LNHNV and CDR2 YYDKDF (reference sequence). The CDR3 has 15 amino acids. The V end was cut by 4 bases, the J end by 8 bases, with 20 bases between. The CDR3 bases are TGTGCCACCAGCATCCTCCCCGGGGGAATCGCCGAAGCTTTCTTT. It codes for CATSILPGGIAEAFF. Drawing the rest from reference TRBV15 and TRBJ1-1, the complete variable domain is DAMVIQNPRYQVTQFGKPVTLSCSQTLNHNVMYWYQQKSSQAPKLLFHYYDKDFNNEADTPDNFQSRRPNTSFCFLDIRSPGLGDTAMYLCATSILPGGIAEAFFGQGTRLTVV.

This rearrangement joins TRBV4-2 to TRBJ1-5; TRBD1 matches at 7 bases. The CDR3 length is 15 residues. The trim removed 0 bases at V and 9 bases at J, leaving 8 bases unmatched. Germline V gives CDR1 LGHNA, CDR2 YNFKEQ. CDR3 DNA sequence: TGTGCCAGCAGCCAAGATCGTACAGGGGTTTGGCCCCAGCATTTT. Translating gives CASSQDRTGVWPQHF.

V and J are TRBV7-2 and TRBJ2-7, with a tentative D call TRBD2 (6 bases). The CDR3 is 14 residues long. The germline gives CDR1 SGHTA, CDR2 FQGNSA. V was trimmed by 5 bases and J by 4 bases, leaving 15 bases between them. The CDR3 sequence: CASSPEGRRYEQYF. For the CDR3, the DNA is TGTGCCAGCAGCCCAGAGGGGAGGAGATACGAGCAGTACTTC. Full variable domain (missing parts from reference TRBV7-2 and TRBJ2-7): GAGVSQSPSNKVTEKGKDVELRCDPISGHTALYWYRQSLGQGLEFLIYFQGNSAPDKSGLPSDRFSAERTGGSVSTLTIQRTQQEDSAVYLCASSPEGRRYEQYFGPGTRLTVT.

The V call is TRBV28, the J call TRBJ1-2; 8 bases map to TRBD1. Germline-derived CDR1 and CDR2 are MDHEN and SYDVKM. This CDR3 contains 14 residues. J gave up 6 bases and V 4 bases, and 7 bases lay outside the gene matches. The DNA of the CDR3 is TGTGCCAGCAGTTCTGGACAGGGAGGGGATGGCTACACCTTC. It is translated as CASSSGQGGDGYTF.

This sequence joins TRBV5-1 and TRBJ2-3; 8 bases match TRBD2. The CDR3 is 15 residues long. CDR1 and CDR2 (germline): SGHRS, YFSETQ. V trimming: 4 bases; J trimming: 3 bases; junction bases outside the gene matches: 7. The CDR3 loop reads CASSPGGARTDTQYF. The CDR3 region has the DNA TGCGCCAGCAGCCCGGGAGGGGCGCGAACAGATACGCAGTATTTT.

This clone showed up just a few times. The rearrangement uses TRBV5-4 and TRBJ2-7, with D perhaps matching TRBD2 (6 bases). Germline assignment: CDR1 SGHNT and CDR2 YYREEE (reference sequence). The CDR3 loop spans 15 amino acids. V dropped 3 bases and J dropped 0 bases, with 13 bases sitting between them. DNA of the CDR3: TGTGCCAGCAGCTGGGGCGGGGCTAGCTCCTACGAGCAGTACTTC. As protein: CASSWGGASSYEQYF.

This clone was seen a single time. The chain has TRBV5-6 and TRBJ2-7, with 7 bases identical to TRBD1. The CDR3 is 15 amino acids. Germline loops: CDR1 SGHDT, CDR2 YYEEEE. Trimming removed 4 bases from V and 1 base from J; junction bases left unmatched: 8. The CDR3 is CASSQRTGLSYEQYF. As DNA, the CDR3 is TGTGCCAGCAGCCAACGGACAGGCCTATCCTACGAGCAGTACTTC.

The gene calls are TRBV18 and TRBJ2-3; the D gene is possibly TRBD2 (5 bases). Per the germline V gene, CDR1 is KGHSH and CDR2 is LQKENI. The CDR3 loop spans 16 amino acids. Trimming cost V 0 bases and J 2 bases, with 12 bases left between them. The CDR3 bases are TGTGCCAGCTCACCACCGCTTGGACTTCCCACAGATACGCAGTATTTT. It yields the protein CASSPPLGLPTDTQYF.